This T cell receptor (beta chain) was identified in a study of shared clonotypes between healthy human individuals (dated by TCRdb to 2020 to 2021). Study-wide context: The cohort included three men and a couple of women between 18 and 49 years of age. For each donor, CD4 naive and CD4 memory were each run on three plates, CD8 naive on two plates, and CD8 memory on one plate. Blood TCR repertoires of a handful of healthy adults were deeply sequenced to estimate repertoire size and the extent of clonotype sharing between individuals. To increase sequencing depth and limit assay-specific biases, TCR repertoire library preparation and sequencing were carried out by different laboratories using diverse techniques. Per donor, leukapheresis produced somewhere between about 0.8 and 9 billion PBMCs.

General conclusions and limits of the study: Pairwise subsampling led to the expectation that sequencing depth would affect the degree of clonotype sharing among donors. Sampling was restricted to blood, and TCR repertoires in tissues likely differ from the TCR repertoires found in blood. When several donors were compared, the shared fraction of clonotypes was about 5.2% for naive CD4, around 3.5% for naive CD8, about 2.5% for memory CD4, and 0.35% to 0.5% for memory CD8. Higher generation probabilities were observed for clonotypes shared by all four sorted-subset donors than for non-shared clonotypes. The small number of donors limited the genetic and exposure-history diversity represented. Incomplete sequencing was indicated by rarefaction of sorted-subset datasets, despite the large sequencing depth. Naive subsets generally had larger estimated clonotype richness than memory subsets did.

A note on this clone: Its specific antigen is unknown. No quality values exist for individual bases; no much larger clone is one base distant.

CDR1 and CDR2 (SNHLY, FYNNEI) derive from the germline V gene. The CDR3 measures 15 amino acids from cysteine to phenylalanine. Only the CDR3 DNA stays, 45 bases, in frame from base 1. From V the trimming removes 7 bases and from J it removes 5 bases, while the gene matches leave 8 bases of the junction unaccounted for. TCR CDR3 regions were amplified from genomic DNA by multiplex PCR using the deep immunoSEQ assay. Extracted genomic DNA from each cell subset was spread evenly across all wells of several immunoSEQ 96-well plates, with each plate serving as a replicate. For sorted subsets, approximately 210 ng of genomic DNA, equivalent to roughly 30,000 T cell genomes, went into each replicate PCR. Purified libraries were quantified with a Qubit 3.0 fluorometer, sized on a Bioanalyzer 2100, and re-quantified with the KAPA Library Quantification kit. Every immunoSEQ 96-well plate was sequenced on a dedicated single-read 150-cycle Illumina NextSeq 550 flow cell. As for how the authors treated the data: Because only junctional sequences without quality scores were contained in the immunoSEQ output, filtering matching that applied to full-length reads could not be performed. To assign V/J genes and CDR3, sequences were annotated against IMGT germline references using PyIR, a Python wrapper for IgBLAST v1.9. Any read was removed if the V/J assignment was weak (E-value above 1e-6), the CDR3 was missing, or the read contained stop codons, out-of-frame junctions, or ambiguous translated residues. V3J clonotypes were defined as sequences sharing the same inferred V gene, J gene, and CDR3 amino acid sequence. Percentage overlap between repertoires was computed as shared unique clonotypes divided by the size of the smaller repertoire. Richness of each repertoire was evaluated using RTK rarefaction, the Chao1 estimator, and Recon v2.1 estimates of unobserved clonotypes. Generation probabilities were computed with OLGA for all TCRbeta clonotypes obtained by the gDNA method from a few donors. TCRdb holds this immuneACCESS table with in-frame rearrangements only. Some clones are missing; in checked studies, unresolved V genes explain under half, and the rest has no known cause. V and J calls and clone size are as listed in that table; D and trimming were resolved from the DNA. The sample table contains 550,000 to 700,000 clones; only one count was recorded for 73% of them. Jointly, the top ten make up 1.5% to 2% of the sample.

The donors were healthy, HIV-negative adults with no recently reported acute infections or vaccinations. Every donor was a Caucasian adult living in Nashville, Tennessee, USA. CD4+ T cells were enriched by magnetic negative selection, after which naive cells were positively selected on CD45RA and the negative fraction was taken as the memory subset. Blood was obtained by leukapheresis, after which PBMCs were separated by Ficoll-Histopaque density gradient centrifugation and cryopreserved in liquid nitrogen vapor phase. Analytical flow cytometry was used to check the purity and quantity of every magnetically sorted T cell population. Genomic DNA was isolated from each sorted fraction and quantified by UV absorbance on a Nanodrop 2000c.

The TCR comes from a woman aged 25 to 39 in good health. The sequence is built from TRBV2 and TRBJ2-5, and 12 junctional nucleotides match TRBD1. The source material was memory CD4+ T cells sorted from blood. The cell subset or site label, read with the paper, signifies: CD45RA-negative fraction. This receptor carries the CDR3 CASTQGTGGVETQYF. The nucleotide sequence is given as TGTGCCAGCACCCAAGGGACAGGGGGCGTGGAGACCCAGTACTTC.